The next 22 T cell receptor beta chains were all read from a single sample in a study of blood T cell repertoires in COVID-19. Only in-frame clones appear in the TCRdb table, and some are missing; sequencing was by immunoSEQ multiplex PCR. Among approximately 200,000 clones listed, roughly 82% were seen once. The sequencing input was peripheral blood. Every receptor here comes from a woman aged 25 to 39 with acute or convalescent COVID-19.

The chain uses TRBV6-6 and TRBJ1-5; possible D gene TRBD1, 5 bases. CDR3 length: 14 amino acids. Germline CDR1 reads MNHNY; CDR2 reads SVGAGI (reference sequence). V shed 6 bases and J shed 7 bases, with 16 bases lying between them. This CDR3 is CASRPQGQQQPQHF. CDR3 bases: TGTGCCAGCAGGCCCCAGGGTCAGCAGCAGCCCCAGCATTTT.

This rearrangement joins TRBV4-1 to TRBJ2-1, with 7 bases matching TRBD2. After removal of 1 base from V and 7 bases from J, the junction contained 16 bases not matched to a gene. This CDR3 has 18 residues. CDR1 MGHRA and CDR2 YSYEKL come from the germline V gene. CDR3 sequence (DNA): TGCGCCAGCAGCCAAGTTCGGGCGGGAGTCAGTGTTCGGAATGAGCAGTTCTTC. Protein product: CASSQVRAGVSVRNEQFF.

This chain connects TRBV19 to TRBJ1-5, with a possible D match to TRBD1 (6 bases). CDR1 is LNHDA and CDR2 is SQIVND in the germline V gene (reference sequence). The CDR3 extends over 13 amino acids. With 6 bases removed from V and 6 bases from J, the gap between germline ends came to 12 bases. The chain's CDR3 is CASRVSGVQPQHF. The CDR3 coding sequence is TGTGCCAGTAGAGTTTCAGGGGTTCAGCCCCAGCATTTT.

The table lists this clone with a count of one. The rearrangement uses TRBV19 and TRBJ2-4, with 12 bases that match TRBD1. The junction had 6 bases not matched to a gene; V was cut back by 6 bases and J by 3 bases. Per germline, CDR1 LNHDA and CDR2 SQIVND (reference sequence). This CDR3 has 16 amino acids. The CDR3: CASRGQGALGKNIQYF. The CDR3 coding sequence is TGTGCCAGTAGGGGACAGGGGGCGCTGGGCAAAAACATTCAGTACTTC.

This rearrangement joins TRBV11-2 to TRBJ2-7; 11 bases fit TRBD2. The J segment lost 4 bases and the V segment lost 6 bases, leaving 5 bases of the junction unmatched. Looked up from germline, CDR1 is SGHAT and CDR2 is FQNNGV. This CDR3 contains 14 residues. CDR3 DNA sequence: TGTGCCAGCAGTACTATAGCGGGAGGGTACGAGCAGTACTTC. Protein sequence: CASSTIAGGYEQYF.

The chain uses TRBV9 and TRBJ1-2, with D perhaps matching TRBD1 (5 bases). Germline V gene lookup returns CDR1 SGDLS and CDR2 YYNGEE. Trimming removed 3 bases at V and 4 bases at J, with 16 bases between. The CDR3 has 15 residues. CDR3 region: CASSADRSGGYGYTF. CDR3 DNA: TGTGCCAGCAGCGCCGATCGGTCGGGGGGCTATGGCTACACCTTC.

The genes are TRBV10-3 and TRBJ2-7; 10 positions match TRBD2. CDR3 length equals 18 residues. Germline V gene lookup returns CDR1 ENHRY and CDR2 SYGVKD. Germline trimming cut 3 bases from V and 3 bases from J; bases unmatched to any gene: 14. CDR3: CAISDQLAGGRSFYEQYF. The CDR3 nucleotides read TGTGCCATCAGTGATCAATTAGCGGGGGGCCGGTCCTTCTACGAGCAGTACTTC.

The V gene is TRBV12-5, the J gene TRBJ1-5, with TRBD1 as a possible D gene (5 bases). The germline V gene encodes CDR1 LGHNT and CDR2 FRNRAP. V gave up 5 bases and J gave up 0 bases, with 17 bases separating them. CDR3 length: 17 amino acids. CDR3 in amino acids: CASGPPGEGDSNQPQHF. In DNA form, the CDR3 reads TGTGCTAGTGGTCCCCCGGGCGAAGGGGATAGCAATCAGCCCCAGCATTTT.

The chain links TRBV3-1 (or the pseudogene TRBV3-2) to TRBJ2-5; 7 bases align to TRBD2. V was clipped by 1 base and J by 2 bases; unmatched bases: 7. The CDR3 is 16 amino acids. Germline CDR1 is LGHDT and CDR2 is YNNKEL (reference sequence). CDR3 residues: CASSQALGGGQETQYF. The CDR3 DNA reads as TGTGCCAGCAGCCAAGCACTTGGGGGGGGGCAAGAGACCCAGTACTTC.

The chain carries TRBV9 and TRBJ1-4, with TRBD1 matching 9 bases. The germline gives CDR1 SGDLS, CDR2 YYNGEE. The V segment lost 3 bases and the J segment 8 bases; nucleotides outside the gene matches: 2. The CDR3 spans 13 residues. CDR3 amino acids: CASSGGQGEKLFF. CDR3 nucleotides: TGTGCCAGCAGCGGAGGACAGGGGGAAAAACTGTTTTTT.

The rearrangement uses TRBV9 and TRBJ2-5, with 7 bases lining up with TRBD2. Germline CDR1 is SGDLS and CDR2 is YYNGEE. This CDR3 comprises 15 residues. With 3 bases clipped from V and 2 bases from J, the junction kept 7 bases outside the gene matches. This chain's CDR3 is CASSEKGGFQETQYF. The CDR3 DNA follows: TGTGCCAGCAGCGAAAAGGGAGGGTTTCAAGAGACCCAGTACTTC.

The gene calls are TRBV6-5 and TRBJ1-4; D gene unclear. Trimming left V 2 bases short and J 5 bases short, with 12 bases between. CDR3 length: 15 residues. CDR1 MNHEY and CDR2 SVGAGI come from the germline V gene. The CDR3 here is CASSYTGRENEKLFF. The CDR3 DNA reads TGTGCCAGCAGTTACACCGGGAGGGAGAATGAAAAACTGTTTTTT.

In this sample, this clone turned up a few times. The rearrangement links TRBV11-2 to TRBJ2-2; perhaps TRBD1 as D (6 bases). The CDR3 is 15 amino acids. V was shortened by 5 bases and J by 3 bases, with 13 bases between the two germline ends. The germline V gene encodes CDR1 SGHAT and CDR2 FQNNGV. CDR3 region: CASSTQGGYTGELFF. In nucleotides, the CDR3 is TGTGCCAGCAGCACTCAAGGGGGATACACCGGGGAGCTGTTTTTT.

This chain uses TRBV6-6 with TRBJ1-2; no clear D. Germline lookup yields CDR1 MNHNY and CDR2 SVGAGI (reference sequence). The CDR3 runs 14 residues. V lost 2 bases to trimming and J lost 6 bases, with 13 bases between them. The DNA of the CDR3 is TGTGCCAGCAGTTACCTCCCAGGCGCCGATGGCTACACCTTC. It is translated as CASSYLPGADGYTF.

The chain combines TRBV18 with TRBJ2-3, with TRBD2 matching 8 bases. This CDR3 is 16 amino acids long. Germline CDR1 KGHSH, CDR2 LQKENI. V lost 3 bases and J lost 0; bases outside the gene matches: 5. CDR3 sequence (DNA): TGTGCCAGCTCACCGTTGAAGCGGGGGAGCACAGATACGCAGTATTTT. Translating gives CASSPLKRGSTDTQYF.

V usage is TRBV2 and J usage is TRBJ1-5; 10 nucleotides align to TRBD1. After removal of 8 bases from V and 1 base from J, the junction contained 5 bases not matched to a gene. The CDR3 is made up of 15 amino acids. CDR1 and CDR2 from the germline V gene are SNHLY and FYNNEI. The DNA of the CDR3 is TGTGCCAGCCAGAGACAGGGGGCAAGCAATCAGCCCCAGCATTTT. The encoded protein is CASQRQGASNQPQHF.

The chain uses TRBV3-1 (or the pseudogene TRBV3-2) and TRBJ1-1; perhaps TRBD1 as D (6 bases). This CDR3 is 20 amino acids long. Trimming cost V 2 bases and J 0 bases, with 25 bases left between them. Germline V lookup: CDR1 LGHDT, CDR2 YNNKEL (reference sequence). The CDR3 sequence is CASSQSRQGPFSFMNTEAFF. The DNA of the CDR3 is TGTGCCAGCAGCCAAAGCCGTCAGGGGCCTTTCTCCTTCATGAACACTGAAGCTTTCTTT.

Comments on this clone: The sample holds other DNA sequences that translate to the same CDR3. The chain links TRBV7-2 to TRBJ2-5, with 8 bases that match TRBD2. With 2 bases clipped from V and 4 bases from J, the junction kept 6 bases outside the gene matches. Germline V lookup: CDR1 SGHTA, CDR2 FQGNSA. The CDR3 covers 15 residues. The CDR3 loop is CASSLQRGGRETQYF. The CDR3 nucleotides read TGTGCCAGCAGCTTACAACGGGGGGGCAGAGAGACCCAGTACTTC.

The rearrangement links TRBV3-1 (or the pseudogene TRBV3-2) to TRBJ2-3; no definite D call. The CDR3 covers 12 residues. The germline V gene has CDR1 LGHDT and CDR2 YNNKEL (reference sequence). V was trimmed by 4 bases and J by 7 bases, leaving 9 bases between them. The CDR3 DNA reads as TGTGCCAGCAGCCCAAATGAGCATACGCAGTATTTT. This codes for CASSPNEHTQYF.

The rearrangement uses TRBV28 and TRBJ1-4; D not resolved. V was pared by 5 bases and J by 6 bases, with 16 bases between. Germline V gives CDR1 MDHEN, CDR2 SYDVKM. The CDR3 is made up of 15 amino acids. In nucleotides, the CDR3 is TGTGCCAGCAGTCTTAGCGGGCTTCGGGATGAAAAACTGTTTTTT. It is translated as CASSLSGLRDEKLFF.

The chain has TRBV3-1 (or the pseudogene TRBV3-2) and TRBJ1-1; D may be TRBD1 (5 bases). The CDR3 covers 15 residues. Germline CDR1 and CDR2: LGHDT and YNNKEL (reference sequence). Deletions cut 6 bases from V and 5 bases from J, with 19 bases between. The CDR3 nucleotides are TGTGCCAGCAGGCCGGGAGCAGGGAGAGAAACTGAAGCTTTCTTT. Residues: CASRPGAGRETEAFF.

The V and J genes are TRBV7-2 and TRBJ1-2; TRBD1 is a possible D gene (5 bases). Germline V gene sequence: CDR1 SGHTA, CDR2 FQGNSA. V was shortened by 3 bases and J by 8 bases, with 13 bases between the two germline ends. The CDR3 runs 13 residues. This chain's CDR3 is CASSFLRGGGYTF. In DNA, the CDR3 is TGTGCCAGCAGCTTCCTAAGGGGCGGAGGCTACACCTTC.